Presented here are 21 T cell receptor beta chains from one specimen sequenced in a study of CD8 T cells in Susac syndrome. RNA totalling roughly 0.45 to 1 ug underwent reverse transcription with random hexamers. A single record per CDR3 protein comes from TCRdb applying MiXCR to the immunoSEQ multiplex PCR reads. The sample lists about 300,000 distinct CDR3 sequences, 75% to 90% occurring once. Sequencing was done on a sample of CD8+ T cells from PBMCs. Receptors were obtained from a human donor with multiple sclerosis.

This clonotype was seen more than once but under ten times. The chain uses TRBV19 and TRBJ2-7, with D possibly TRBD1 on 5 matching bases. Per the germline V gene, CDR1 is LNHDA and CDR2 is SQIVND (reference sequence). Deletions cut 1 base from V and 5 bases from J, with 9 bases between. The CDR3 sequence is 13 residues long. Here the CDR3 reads CASSIAGFDEQYF. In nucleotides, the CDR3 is TGTGCCAGTAGTATAGCAGGGTTTGACGAGCAGTACTTC.

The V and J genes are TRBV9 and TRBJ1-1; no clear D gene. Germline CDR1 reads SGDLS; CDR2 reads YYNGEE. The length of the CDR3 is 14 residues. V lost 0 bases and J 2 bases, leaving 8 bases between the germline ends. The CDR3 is CASSVEWGNTEAFF. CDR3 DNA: TGTGCCAGCAGCGTAGAATGGGGAAACACTGAAGCTTTCTTT.

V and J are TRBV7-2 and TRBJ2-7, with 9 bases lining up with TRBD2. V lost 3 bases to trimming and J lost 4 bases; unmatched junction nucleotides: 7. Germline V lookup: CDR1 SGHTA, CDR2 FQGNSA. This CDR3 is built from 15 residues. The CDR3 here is CASSFTIAGVYEQYF. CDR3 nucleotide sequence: TGTGCCAGCAGCTTTACGATAGCGGGAGTTTACGAGCAGTACTTC.

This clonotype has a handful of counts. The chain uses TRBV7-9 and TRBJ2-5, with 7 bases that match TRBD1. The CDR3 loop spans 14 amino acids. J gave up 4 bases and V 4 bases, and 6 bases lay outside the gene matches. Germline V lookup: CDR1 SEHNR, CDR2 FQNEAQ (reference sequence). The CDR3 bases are TGTGCCAGCAGCTCGACAGGGAGTCGAGAGACCCAGTACTTC. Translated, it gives CASSSTGSRETQYF.

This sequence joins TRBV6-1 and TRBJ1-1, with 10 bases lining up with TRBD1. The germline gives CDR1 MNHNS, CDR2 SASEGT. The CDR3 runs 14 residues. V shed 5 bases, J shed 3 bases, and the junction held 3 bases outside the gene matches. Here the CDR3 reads CASSPTGGYTEAFF. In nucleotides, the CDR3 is TGTGCCAGCAGTCCGACAGGGGGCTACACTGAAGCTTTCTTT.

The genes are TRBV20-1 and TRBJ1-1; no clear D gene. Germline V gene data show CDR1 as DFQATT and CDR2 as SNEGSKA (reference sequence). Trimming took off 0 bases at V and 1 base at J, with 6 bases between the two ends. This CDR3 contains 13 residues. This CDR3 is CSARDLQNTEAFF. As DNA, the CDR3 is TGCAGTGCTAGAGATCTCCAGAACACTGAAGCTTTCTTT.

The CDR3 loop is CASSQSIPALNTEAFF. CDR3 in DNA: TGCGCCAGCAGCCAAAGTATACCGGCGCTAAACACTGAAGCTTTCTTT. The chain combines TRBV4-1 with TRBJ1-1; no clear D. The CDR3 length is 16 residues. Looked up from germline, CDR1 is MGHRA and CDR2 is YSYEKL. Trimming cost V 2 bases and J 2 bases, with 15 bases left between them.

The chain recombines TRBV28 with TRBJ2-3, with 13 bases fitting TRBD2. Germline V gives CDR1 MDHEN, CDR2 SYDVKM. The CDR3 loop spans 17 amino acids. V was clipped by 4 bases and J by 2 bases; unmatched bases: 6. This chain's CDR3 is CASSSSGLAGYTDTQYF. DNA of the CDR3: TGTGCCAGCAGTTCGTCGGGACTAGCGGGATACACAGATACGCAGTATTTT.

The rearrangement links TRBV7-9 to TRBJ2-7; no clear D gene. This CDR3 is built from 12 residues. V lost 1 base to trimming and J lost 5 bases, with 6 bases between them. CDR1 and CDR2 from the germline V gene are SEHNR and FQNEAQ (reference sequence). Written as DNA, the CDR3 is TGTGCCAGCAGCTTAGGCTCAAACGAGCAGTACTTC. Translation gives CASSLGSNEQYF.

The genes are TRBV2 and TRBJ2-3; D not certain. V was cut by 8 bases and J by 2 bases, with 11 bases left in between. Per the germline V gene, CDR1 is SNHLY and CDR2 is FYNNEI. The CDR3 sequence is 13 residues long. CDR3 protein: CASADGHTDTQYF. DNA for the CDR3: TGTGCCAGCGCTGACGGCCACACAGATACGCAGTATTTT.

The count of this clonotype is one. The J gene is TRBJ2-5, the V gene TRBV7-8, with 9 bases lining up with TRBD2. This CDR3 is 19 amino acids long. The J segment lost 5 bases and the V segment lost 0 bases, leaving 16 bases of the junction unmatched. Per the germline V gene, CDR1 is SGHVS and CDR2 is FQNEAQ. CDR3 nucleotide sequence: TGTGCCAGCAGCTTAGCGCCCAGATCCGCGGGAGGGCCGGGGGAGACCCAGTACTTC. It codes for CASSLAPRSAGGPGETQYF.

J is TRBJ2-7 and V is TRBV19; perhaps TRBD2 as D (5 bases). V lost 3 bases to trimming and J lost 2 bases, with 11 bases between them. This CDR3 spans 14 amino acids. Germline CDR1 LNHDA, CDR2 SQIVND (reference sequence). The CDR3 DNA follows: TGTGCCAGTAGTATTGAGGGCGGCCCCTACGAGCAGTACTTC. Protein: CASSIEGGPYEQYF.

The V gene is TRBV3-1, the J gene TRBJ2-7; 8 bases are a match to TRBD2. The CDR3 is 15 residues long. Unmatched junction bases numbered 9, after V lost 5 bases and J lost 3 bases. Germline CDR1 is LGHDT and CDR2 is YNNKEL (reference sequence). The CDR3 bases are TGTGCCAGCAGCGTTAGGGCGGGGGGTGGCTACGAGCAGTACTTC. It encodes CASSVRAGGGYEQYF.

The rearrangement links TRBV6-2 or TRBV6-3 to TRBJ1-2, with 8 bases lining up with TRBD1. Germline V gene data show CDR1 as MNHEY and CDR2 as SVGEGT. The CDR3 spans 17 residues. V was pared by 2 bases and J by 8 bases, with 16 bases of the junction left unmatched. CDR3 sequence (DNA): TGTGCCAGCAGTTACGAAGGTCAGGGGGCCTGGACGAAAGGCTACACCTTC. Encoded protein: CASSYEGQGAWTKGYTF.

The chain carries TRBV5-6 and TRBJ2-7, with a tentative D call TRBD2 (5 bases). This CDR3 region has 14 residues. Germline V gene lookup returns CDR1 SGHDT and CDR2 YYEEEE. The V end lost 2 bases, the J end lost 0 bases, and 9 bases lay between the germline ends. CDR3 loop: CASSFAGVSYEQYF. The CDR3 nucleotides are TGTGCCAGCAGCTTCGCCGGGGTCTCCTACGAGCAGTACTTC.

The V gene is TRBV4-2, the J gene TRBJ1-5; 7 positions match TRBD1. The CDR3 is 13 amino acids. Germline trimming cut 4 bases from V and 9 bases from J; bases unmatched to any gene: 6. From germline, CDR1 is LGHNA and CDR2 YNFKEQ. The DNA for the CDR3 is TGTGCCAGCAGCCCCGGACAGGTTTCGCCCCAGCATTTT. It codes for CASSPGQVSPQHF.

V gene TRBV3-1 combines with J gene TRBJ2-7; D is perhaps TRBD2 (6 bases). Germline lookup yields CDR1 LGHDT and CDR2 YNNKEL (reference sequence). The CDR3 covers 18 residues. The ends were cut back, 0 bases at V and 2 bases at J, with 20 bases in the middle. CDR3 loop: CASSQDPFLAGRTYEQYF. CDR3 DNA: TGTGCCAGCAGCCAAGATCCATTCTTGGCGGGAAGGACCTACGAGCAGTACTTC.

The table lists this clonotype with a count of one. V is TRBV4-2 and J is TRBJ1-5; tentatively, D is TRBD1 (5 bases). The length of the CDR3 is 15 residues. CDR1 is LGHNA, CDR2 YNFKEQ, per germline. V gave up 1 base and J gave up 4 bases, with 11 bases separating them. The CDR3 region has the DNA TGTGCCAGCAGCCAAGTGGCGGGGGGAAATCAGCCCCAGCATTTT. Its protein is CASSQVAGGNQPQHF.

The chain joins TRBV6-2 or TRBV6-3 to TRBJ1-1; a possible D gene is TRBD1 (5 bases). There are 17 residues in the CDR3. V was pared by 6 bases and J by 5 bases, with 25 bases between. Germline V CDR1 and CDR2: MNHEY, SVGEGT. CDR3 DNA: TGTGCCAGCAGATACGATGATCGGGGCCGAAAAAGGACTGAAGCTTTCTTT. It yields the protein CASRYDDRGRKRTEAFF.

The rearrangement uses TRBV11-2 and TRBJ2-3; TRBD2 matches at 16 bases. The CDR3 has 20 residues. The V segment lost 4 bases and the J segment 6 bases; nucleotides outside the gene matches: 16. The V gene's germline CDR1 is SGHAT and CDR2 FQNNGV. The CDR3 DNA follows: TGTGCCAGCAGCTCCCCCCCGGGACTAGCGGGGGGGCTTCCAGGTGATACGCAGTATTTT. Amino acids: CASSSPPGLAGGLPGDTQYF.

CDR3 residues: CASSLRFAVDRSNNEQFF. The DNA of the CDR3 is TGTGCCAGCAGCTTAAGATTCGCTGTGGACAGGAGCAACAATGAGCAGTTCTTC. The V and J genes are TRBV11-2 and TRBJ2-1; 7 bases line up with TRBD1. The CDR3 has 18 residues. Germline values: CDR1 SGHAT, CDR2 FQNNGV. V lost 2 bases, J lost 5 bases, and 15 bases stayed unmatched.